Listed below are T cell receptor beta chains from one sample, sequenced in a study of cytomegalovirus exposure and HLA in healthy donors. The assay was immunoSEQ multiplex PCR, and TCRdb's table has in-frame clones only and misses some. The data show about 190,000 clones, with 9.5% to 15% seen just once and approximately 8.4% held by the top ten. The sample was PBMCs. Receptors were obtained from a man aged 50-60 years in good health and CMV-seropositive. Each CDR3 is given with its conserved first and last residue. A D gene is named only where the DNA matches it firmly. For some rows the clone size is stated as once, few or many, or as a class when expanded; others skip it.

-,TRBJ2-1,TRBD1,TRBV27,TGTGCCAGCAGAAGTGGACAGGGCAATACTTTCAATGAGCAGTTCTTC,CASRSGQGNTFNEQFF
-,TRBJ2-5,TRBD2,TRBV18,TGTGCCAGCTCACCACTTCGAGCGGGGGGGCAAGAGACCCAGTACTTC,CASSPLRAGGQETQYF
-,TRBJ2-4,-,TRBV6-1,TGTGCCAGCAGTGGGGGGCAAGTTCAGTACTTC,CASSGGQVQYF
few,TRBJ2-5,-,TRBV11-3,TGTGCCAGCAGCTTGGGTACTAGCCGGGGTGAAGAGACCCAGTACTTC,CASSLGTSRGEETQYF
-,TRBJ2-1,TRBD2,TRBV25-1,TGTGCCAGCAGTGACACCGGGACTAGCTCCTACAATGAGCAGTTCTTC,CASSDTGTSSYNEQFF
-,TRBJ2-2,TRBD2,TRBV7-8,TGTGCCAGCAGCTTCAAGTTTGGCCAGCGGGGCACCGGGGAGCTGTTTTTT,CASSFKFGQRGTGELFF
-,TRBJ1-3,-,TRBV19,TGTGCCAGTATGGGGGCCTCTGGAAACACCATATATTTT,CASMGASGNTIYF
few,TRBJ1-1,TRBD1,TRBV30,TGTGCCTGGAGTCTTTTGGACAGGGCGGGCACTGAAGCTTTCTTT,CAWSLLDRAGTEAFF
-,TRBJ2-1,TRBD1,TRBV6-5,TGTGCCAGCAGGACACGGGACAGCTCCTACAATGAGCAGTTCTTC,CASRTRDSSYNEQFF
-,TRBJ2-2,-,TRBV25-1,TGTGCCAGCAGTGAATTCGGGGGTACGAACACCGGGGAGCTGTTTTTT,CASSEFGGTNTGELFF
few,TRBJ2-2,TRBD2,TRBV5-4,TGTGCCAGCAGCCCCATCAGCGGGGGGGCCTCCGGGGAGCTGTTTTTT,CASSPISGGASGELFF
-,TRBJ2-5,-,TRBV18,TGTGCCAGCTCAATGGGAGTAGAGACCCAGTACTTC,CASSMGVETQYF
-,TRBJ2-5,-,TRBV11-2,TGTGCCAGCAGCTTAGGAAGTGGGACACAAGAGACCCAGTACTTC,CASSLGSGTQETQYF
few,TRBJ1-1,-,TRBV7-8,TGTGCCAGCAGCTTAAAGGGGGAAGGAACTGAAGCTTTCTTT,CASSLKGEGTEAFF
few,TRBJ2-1,-,TRBV7-8,TGTGCCAGCAGCTTAGCAACGGTAGTTGAGCAGTTCTTC,CASSLATVVEQFF
-,TRBJ2-3,-,TRBV6-5,TGTGCCACCCCAACCCGGGACTTAAACACAGATACGCAGTATTTT,CATPTRDLNTDTQYF
-,TRBJ1-2,-,TRBV29-1,TGCAGCGCCGACATAAACTATGGCTACACCTTC,CSADINYGYTF
-,TRBJ1-3,TRBD1,TRBV7-2,TGTGCCAGCAGCGCCCGACAGGGGGCGTTAGGAAACACCATATATTTT,CASSARQGALGNTIYF
-,TRBJ2-5,TRBD2,TRBV11-3,TGTGCCAGCAGCTCACTTACCGGGACTAGCGGGAAAAAGACCCAGTACTTC,CASSSLTGTSGKKTQYF
few,TRBJ2-2,TRBD1,TRBV13,TGTGCCAGCAACCTCGGGGTCGGGACAGGGGGTCACGGGGAGCTGTTTTTT,CASNLGVGTGGHGELFF
few,TRBJ2-1,TRBD2,TRBV6-1,TGTGCCAGCACTGGGCAGCGGGGGGGACACAATGAGCAGTTCTTC,CASTGQRGGHNEQFF
few,TRBJ2-6,TRBD1,TRBV7-7,TGTGCTAGCAGCCCAAGCCCGGGACAGGGGGCAGGCTCTGGGGCCAACGTCCTGACTTTC,CASSPSPGQGAGSGANVLTF
-,TRBJ2-2,TRBD1,TRBV6-5,TGTGCCAGCAGTTCCCCCGGGACAGGGTGGACCGGGGAGCTGTTTTTT,CASSSPGTGWTGELFF
once,TRBJ1-3,TRBD1,TRBV6-1,TGTGCCAGCAGTGAAGTCAGGGGGCGAACTGGAAACACCATATATTTT,CASSEVRGRTGNTIYF
-,TRBJ2-1,-,TRBV18,TGTGCCAGCTCACCACGACAGGACAATGAGCAGTTCTTC,CASSPRQDNEQFF
-,TRBJ1-3,-,TRBV9,TGTGCCAGCAGCGTAGATTATAGAAACACCATATATTTT,CASSVDYRNTIYF
few,TRBJ1-2,-,TRBV6-6,TGTGCCAGCAGTTACTCCGAGGGGGACTATGGCTACACCTTC,CASSYSEGDYGYTF
-,TRBJ1-6,-,TRBV6-1,TGTGCCAGCACTAATAATTCACCCCTCCACTTT,CASTNNSPLHF
-,TRBJ1-2,TRBD1,TRBV7-8,TGTGCCAGCAGACTTAAAGGCTCCTTCGGGACAGGCCATCCTAACTATGGCTACACCTTC,CASRLKGSFGTGHPNYGYTF